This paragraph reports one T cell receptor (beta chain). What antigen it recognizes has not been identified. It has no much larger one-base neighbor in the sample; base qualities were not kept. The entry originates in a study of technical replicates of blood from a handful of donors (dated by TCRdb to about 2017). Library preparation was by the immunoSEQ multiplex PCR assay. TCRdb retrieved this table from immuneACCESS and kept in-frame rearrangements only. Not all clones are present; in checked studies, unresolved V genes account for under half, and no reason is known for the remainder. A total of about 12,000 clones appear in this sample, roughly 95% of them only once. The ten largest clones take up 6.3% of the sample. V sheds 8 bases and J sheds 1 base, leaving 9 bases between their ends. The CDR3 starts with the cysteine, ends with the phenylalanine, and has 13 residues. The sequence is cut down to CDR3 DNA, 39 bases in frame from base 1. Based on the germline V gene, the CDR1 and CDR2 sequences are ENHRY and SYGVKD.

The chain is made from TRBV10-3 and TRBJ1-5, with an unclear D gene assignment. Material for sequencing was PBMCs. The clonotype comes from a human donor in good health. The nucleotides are TGTGCCATCGCCCGGGAAAGCAATCAGCCCCAGCATTTT. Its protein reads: CAIARESNQPQHF.